The rows below give T cell receptor beta chains drawn from one sample of a study of blood T cell repertoires in COVID-19. Assay: immunoSEQ multiplex PCR; the TCRdb copy retains only in-frame clones and omits some. The data contain tens of thousands of clones, around nine tenths of them singletons. The material sequenced was peripheral blood. These receptors came from a man in his sixties with active COVID-19. Both conserved end residues are part of each CDR3. Fields, in order: J gene, clone size, V gene, D gene, CDR3 protein, CDR3 DNA. D genes are given only for firm matches. Expanded clones are given a class, and other clones once, few, many or no size at all.

J: TRBJ1-2
size: NA
V: TRBV11-2
D: NA
CDR3: CASSLEQGDYGYTF
DNA: TGTGCCAGCAGCTTAGAGCAGGGTGACTATGGCTACACCTTC

J: TRBJ2-2
size: NA
V: TRBV30
D: TRBD2
CDR3: CASGKREGDTGELFF
DNA: TGTGCCTCCGGAAAGCGGGAGGGGGACACCGGGGAGCTGTTTTTT

J: TRBJ1-3
size: few
V: TRBV3-1/TRBV3-2
D: TRBD1
CDR3: CASSPYRGQNTIYF
DNA: TGTGCCAGCAGCCCCTACAGGGGGCAGAACACCATATATTTT

J: TRBJ2-1
size: NA
V: TRBV5-3
D: TRBD2
CDR3: CARIYGTSYNEQFF
DNA: TGTGCCAGAATTTACGGGACTAGCTACAATGAGCAGTTCTTC

J: TRBJ1-2
size: NA
V: TRBV6-5
D: NA
CDR3: CASIRTVIINYGYTF
DNA: TGTGCCAGCATCAGGACAGTTATTATTAACTATGGCTACACCTTC

J: TRBJ1-6
size: NA
V: TRBV7-3
D: NA
CDR3: CASSLTPQGYNSPLHF
DNA: TGTGCCAGCAGCTTAACCCCCCAGGGATATAATTCACCCCTCCACTTT

J: TRBJ1-2
size: once
V: TRBV29-1
D: TRBD1
CDR3: CSVLTGPYYGYTF
DNA: TGCAGCGTTTTGACAGGGCCCTACTATGGCTACACCTTC

J: TRBJ2-7
size: NA
V: TRBV19
D: NA
CDR3: CASRDIFNGEQYF
DNA: TGTGCCAGTAGAGACATCTTTAACGGCGAGCAGTACTTC

J: TRBJ2-1
size: NA
V: TRBV11-2
D: TRBD1
CDR3: CASSNRGQGFSYNEQFF
DNA: TGTGCCAGCAGCAACCGGGGACAGGGTTTCTCCTACAATGAGCAGTTCTTC

J: TRBJ2-2
size: NA
V: TRBV7-3
D: TRBD1
CDR3: CASSKQGANTGELFF
DNA: TGTGCCAGCAGCAAACAGGGGGCTAACACCGGGGAGCTGTTTTTT

J: TRBJ2-7
size: NA
V: TRBV3-1/TRBV3-2
D: NA
CDR3: CASSQEEHYEQYF
DNA: TGTGCCAGCAGCCAAGAAGAGCACTACGAGCAGTACTTC

J: TRBJ1-2
size: NA
V: TRBV27
D: TRBD1
CDR3: CASSFTGGDYGYTF
DNA: TGTGCCAGCAGTTTTACAGGGGGCGACTATGGCTACACCTTC

J: TRBJ1-5
size: few
V: TRBV30
D: TRBD1
CDR3: CAWRDTGGYQPQHF
DNA: TGTGCCTGGAGAGATACAGGGGGCTATCAGCCCCAGCATTTT

J: TRBJ1-3
size: NA
V: TRBV19
D: TRBD1
CDR3: CATTDRTNSGNTIYF
DNA: TGTGCCACCACGGACAGGACGAACTCTGGAAACACCATATATTTT

J: TRBJ2-2
size: NA
V: TRBV10-3
D: TRBD2
CDR3: CAISEGLAGGGTGELFF
DNA: TGTGCCATCAGTGAGGGGTTAGCGGGAGGTGGCACCGGGGAGCTGTTTTTT

J: TRBJ2-2
size: NA
V: TRBV9
D: TRBD2
CDR3: CASSMTGTSGRGELFF
DNA: TGTGCCAGCAGTATGACAGGGACTAGCGGGAGGGGGGAGCTGTTTTTT

J: TRBJ1-1
size: NA
V: TRBV6-5
D: TRBD1
CDR3: CASSYSNRGVTEAFF
DNA: TGTGCCAGCAGTTACTCGAACAGGGGAGTCACTGAAGCTTTCTTT

J: TRBJ2-7
size: NA
V: TRBV4-2
D: TRBD1
CDR3: CASSQKGQGYEQYF
DNA: TGTGCCAGCAGCCAAAAGGGACAGGGATACGAGCAGTACTTC

J: TRBJ2-1
size: NA
V: TRBV7-3
D: TRBD2
CDR3: CASSSLVLAGAGNEQFF
DNA: TGTGCCAGCAGCTCCCTAGTACTAGCGGGAGCGGGGAATGAGCAGTTCTTC

J: TRBJ2-2
size: NA
V: TRBV5-1
D: TRBD2
CDR3: CASSLVAGVGTGELFF
DNA: TGCGCCAGCAGCTTGGTTGCGGGAGTGGGCACCGGGGAGCTGTTTTTT

J: TRBJ1-1
size: NA
V: TRBV11-2
D: TRBD1
CDR3: CASRFQGGNTEAFF
DNA: TGTGCCAGCAGGTTTCAGGGGGGGAACACTGAAGCTTTCTTT

J: TRBJ1-3
size: NA
V: TRBV7-8
D: NA
CDR3: CASSLQAGAGNTIYF
DNA: TGTGCCAGCAGCTTACAGGCAGGGGCTGGAAACACCATATATTTT

J: TRBJ2-2
size: NA
V: TRBV9
D: NA
CDR3: CASSVDSTGELFF
DNA: TGTGCCAGCAGCGTAGATAGCACCGGGGAGCTGTTTTTT

J: TRBJ1-1
size: NA
V: TRBV10-2
D: NA
CDR3: CASSVGTAEAFF
DNA: TGCGCCAGCAGTGTTGGAACAGCTGAAGCTTTCTTT

J: TRBJ2-1
size: once
V: TRBV28
D: NA
CDR3: CASSLNRNEQFF
DNA: TGTGCCAGCAGTTTAAATCGGAATGAGCAGTTCTTC

J: TRBJ1-1
size: NA
V: TRBV5-6
D: NA
CDR3: CASSPGNTEAFF
DNA: TGTGCCAGCAGCCCAGGGAACACTGAAGCTTTCTTT

J: TRBJ1-5
size: NA
V: TRBV2
D: TRBD1
CDR3: CASTTGTGGYQPQHF
DNA: TGTGCCAGCACCACTGGGACAGGGGGCTATCAGCCCCAGCATTTT

J: TRBJ2-1
size: NA
V: TRBV11-3
D: NA
CDR3: CASSRLPGEYNEQFF
DNA: TGTGCCAGCAGCCGACTGCCGGGAGAGTACAATGAGCAGTTCTTC

J: TRBJ2-3
size: NA
V: TRBV11-3
D: TRBD2
CDR3: CASSPLAGGPDTQYF
DNA: TGTGCCAGCAGCCCACTAGCGGGAGGGCCAGATACGCAGTATTTT

J: TRBJ1-2
size: NA
V: TRBV9
D: NA
CDR3: CASSVGEGYGYTF
DNA: TGTGCCAGCAGCGTAGGTGAGGGCTATGGCTACACCTTC

J: TRBJ2-3
size: NA
V: TRBV30
D: NA
CDR3: CAWSVRGQGTDTQYF
DNA: TGTGCCTGGAGTGTACGAGGGCAGGGGACAGATACGCAGTATTTT

J: TRBJ2-2
size: few
V: TRBV27
D: TRBD2
CDR3: CASNGLAGTGELFF
DNA: TGTGCCAGCAACGGACTAGCGGGGACCGGGGAGCTGTTTTTT

J: TRBJ2-6
size: once
V: TRBV21-1
D: NA
CDR3: CASSKLIDREVTNVLTF
DNA: TGTGCCAGCAGCAAACTCATTGACAGGGAGGTTACCAACGTCCTGACTTTC

J: TRBJ1-1
size: NA
V: TRBV10-3
D: TRBD1
CDR3: CAIRPGGMNTEAFF
DNA: TGTGCCATCAGGCCAGGGGGCATGAACACTGAAGCTTTCTTT

J: TRBJ1-6
size: NA
V: TRBV21-1
D: NA
CDR3: CASSATGARDSPLHF
DNA: TGTGCCAGCAGCGCAACAGGGGCCCGCGATTCACCCCTCCACTTT

J: TRBJ2-3
size: NA
V: TRBV27
D: TRBD2
CDR3: CASSPRTSGSTDTQYF
DNA: TGTGCCAGCAGTCCCCGGACTAGCGGGAGCACAGATACGCAGTATTTT

J: TRBJ2-5
size: NA
V: TRBV29-1
D: TRBD1
CDR3: CSVGQGQETQYF
DNA: TGCAGCGTGGGACAGGGTCAAGAGACCCAGTACTTC

J: TRBJ1-1
size: NA
V: TRBV19
D: NA
CDR3: CASSMRKDSEAFF
DNA: TGTGCCAGTAGTATGAGAAAAGACAGCGAAGCTTTCTTT

J: TRBJ2-1
size: NA
V: TRBV5-1
D: NA
CDR3: CASSLLTGDHVYEQFF
DNA: TGCGCCAGCAGCTTGCTCACCGGGGATCATGTATATGAGCAGTTCTTC

J: TRBJ1-1
size: NA
V: TRBV6-5
D: TRBD1
CDR3: CASSYLDRTVNTEAFF
DNA: TGTGCCAGCAGTTACTTGGACAGGACGGTGAACACTGAAGCTTTCTTT

J: TRBJ1-2
size: NA
V: TRBV6-6
D: NA
CDR3: CASSYLTGNYGYTF
DNA: TGTGCCAGCAGTTATCTAACAGGGAACTATGGCTACACCTTC

J: TRBJ2-5
size: NA
V: TRBV5-1
D: TRBD1
CDR3: CASSSSTGSGETQYF
DNA: TGCGCCAGCAGCTCATCGACAGGGAGTGGGGAGACCCAGTACTTC

J: TRBJ2-1
size: NA
V: TRBV11-1
D: TRBD2
CDR3: CASSLGLAGGGQFF
DNA: TGTGCCAGCAGCTTAGGCCTAGCGGGAGGAGGACAGTTCTTC